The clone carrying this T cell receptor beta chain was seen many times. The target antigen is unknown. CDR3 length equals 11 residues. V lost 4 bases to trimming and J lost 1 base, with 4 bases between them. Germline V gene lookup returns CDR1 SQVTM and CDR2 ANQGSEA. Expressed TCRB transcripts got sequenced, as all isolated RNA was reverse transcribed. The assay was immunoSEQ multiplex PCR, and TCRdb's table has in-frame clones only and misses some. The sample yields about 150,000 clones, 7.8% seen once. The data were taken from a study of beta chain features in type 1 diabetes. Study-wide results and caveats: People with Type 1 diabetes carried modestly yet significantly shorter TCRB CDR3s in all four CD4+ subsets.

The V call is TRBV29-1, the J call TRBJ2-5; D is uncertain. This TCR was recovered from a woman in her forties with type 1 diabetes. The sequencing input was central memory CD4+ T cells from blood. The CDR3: CSVATQETQYF. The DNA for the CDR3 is TGCAGCGTTGCTACCCAAGAGACCCAGTACTTC.